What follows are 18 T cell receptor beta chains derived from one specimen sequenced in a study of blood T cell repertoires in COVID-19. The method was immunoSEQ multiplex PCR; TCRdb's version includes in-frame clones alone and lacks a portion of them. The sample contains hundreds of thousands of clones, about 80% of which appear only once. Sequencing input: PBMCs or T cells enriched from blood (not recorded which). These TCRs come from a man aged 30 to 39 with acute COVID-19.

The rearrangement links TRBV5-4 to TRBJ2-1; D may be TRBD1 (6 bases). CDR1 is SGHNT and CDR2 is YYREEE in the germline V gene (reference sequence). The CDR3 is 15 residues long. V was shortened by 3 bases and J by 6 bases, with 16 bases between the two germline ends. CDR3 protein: CASSSTRTAPNEQFF. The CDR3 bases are TGTGCCAGCAGCTCGACACGGACAGCCCCCAATGAGCAGTTCTTC.

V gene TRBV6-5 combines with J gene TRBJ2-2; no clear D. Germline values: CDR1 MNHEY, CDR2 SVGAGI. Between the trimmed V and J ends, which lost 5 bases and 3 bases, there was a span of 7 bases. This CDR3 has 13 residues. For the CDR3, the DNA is TGTGCCAGCAGTATAACGGACACCGGGGAGCTGTTTTTT. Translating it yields CASSITDTGELFF.

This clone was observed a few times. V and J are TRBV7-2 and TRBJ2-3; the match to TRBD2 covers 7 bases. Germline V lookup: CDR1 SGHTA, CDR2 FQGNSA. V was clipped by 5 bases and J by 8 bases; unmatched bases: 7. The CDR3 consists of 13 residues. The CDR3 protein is CASSAGVGTTQYF. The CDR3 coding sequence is TGTGCCAGCAGCGCGGGGGTCGGAACTACGCAGTATTTT.

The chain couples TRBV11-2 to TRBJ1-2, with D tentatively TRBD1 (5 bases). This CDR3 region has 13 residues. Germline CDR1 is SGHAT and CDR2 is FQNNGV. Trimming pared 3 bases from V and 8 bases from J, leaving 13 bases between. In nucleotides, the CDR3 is TGTGCCAGCAGCTTGATTTGGGACTTAGGCTACACCTTC. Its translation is CASSLIWDLGYTF. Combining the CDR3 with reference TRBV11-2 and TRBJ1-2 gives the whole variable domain EAGVAQSPRYKIIEKRQSVAFWCNPISGHATLYWYQQILGQGPKLLIQFQNNGVVDDSQLPKDRFSAERLKGVDSTLKIQPAKLEDSAVYLCASSLIWDLGYTFGSGTRLTVV.

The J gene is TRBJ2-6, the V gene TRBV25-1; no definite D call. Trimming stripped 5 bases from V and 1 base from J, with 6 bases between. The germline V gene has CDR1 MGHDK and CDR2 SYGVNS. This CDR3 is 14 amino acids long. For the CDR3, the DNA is TGTGCCAGCAGTCCCAAATCTGGGGCCAACGTCCTGACTTTC. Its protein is CASSPKSGANVLTF.

The CDR3 loop is CASGTGQGNQPQHF. CDR3 nucleotides: TGTGCCAGCGGCACGGGACAGGGGAATCAGCCCCAGCATTTT. This chain connects TRBV28 to TRBJ1-5; 10 bases match TRBD1. V lost 8 bases, J lost 4 bases, and 5 bases stayed unmatched. Germline V gene data show CDR1 as MDHEN and CDR2 as SYDVKM. This CDR3 spans 14 amino acids.

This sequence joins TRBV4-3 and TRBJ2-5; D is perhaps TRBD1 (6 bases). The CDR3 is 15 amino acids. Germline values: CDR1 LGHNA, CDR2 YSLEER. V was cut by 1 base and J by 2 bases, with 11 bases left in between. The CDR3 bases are TGCGCCAGCAGCCAAGGACTACAGGGTCAAGAGACCCAGTACTTC. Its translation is CASSQGLQGQETQYF.

CDR3 region: CASSLEGVSRAGTGELFF. DNA of the CDR3: TGTGCCAGCAGCTTAGAAGGGGTATCCCGGGCCGGGACCGGGGAGCTGTTTTTT. V usage is TRBV5-5 and J usage is TRBJ2-2, with a weak D call TRBD1 (5 bases). Trimming removed 2 bases from V and 5 bases from J, with 22 bases in between. There are 18 residues in the CDR3. CDR1 and CDR2 (germline): SGHKS, YYEKEE (reference sequence). The full variable domain, with the rest looked up from reference TRBV5-5 and TRBJ2-2, is DAGVTQSPTHLIKTRGQQVTLRCSPISGHKSVSWYQQVLGQGPQFIFQYYEKEERGRGNFPDRFSARQFPNYSSELNVNALLLGDSALYLCASSLEGVSRAGTGELFFGEGSRLTVL.

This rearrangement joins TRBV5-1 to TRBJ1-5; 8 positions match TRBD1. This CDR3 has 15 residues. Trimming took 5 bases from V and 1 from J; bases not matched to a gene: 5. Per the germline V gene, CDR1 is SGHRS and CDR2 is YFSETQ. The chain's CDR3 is CASRTGVESNQPQHF. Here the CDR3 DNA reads TGCGCCAGCAGGACAGGGGTTGAGAGCAATCAGCCCCAGCATTTT.

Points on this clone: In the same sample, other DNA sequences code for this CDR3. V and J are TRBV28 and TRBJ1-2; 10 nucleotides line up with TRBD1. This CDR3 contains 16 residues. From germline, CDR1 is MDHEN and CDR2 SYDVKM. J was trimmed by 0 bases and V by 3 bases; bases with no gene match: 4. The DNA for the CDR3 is TGTGCCAGCAGTTTGACAGGGGGCCCTACTAACTATGGCTACACCTTC. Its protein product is CASSLTGGPTNYGYTF.

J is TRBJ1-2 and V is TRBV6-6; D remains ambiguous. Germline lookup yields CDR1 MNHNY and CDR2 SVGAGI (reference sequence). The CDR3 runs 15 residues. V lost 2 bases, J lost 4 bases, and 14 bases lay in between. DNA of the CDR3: TGTGCCAGCAGTTACGGAGCGGGAGGTCGCTATGGCTACACCTTC. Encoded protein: CASSYGAGGRYGYTF.

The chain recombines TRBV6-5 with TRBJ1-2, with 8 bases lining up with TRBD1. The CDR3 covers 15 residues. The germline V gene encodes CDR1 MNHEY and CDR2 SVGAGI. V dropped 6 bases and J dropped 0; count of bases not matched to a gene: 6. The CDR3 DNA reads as TGTGCCAGCAGAGACAGGGGCGCGGCTAACTATGGCTACACCTTC. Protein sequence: CASRDRGAANYGYTF.

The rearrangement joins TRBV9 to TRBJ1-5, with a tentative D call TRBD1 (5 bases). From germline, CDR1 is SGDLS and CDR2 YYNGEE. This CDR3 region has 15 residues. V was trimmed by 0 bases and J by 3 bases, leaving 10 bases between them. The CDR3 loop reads CASSVEGAFNQPQHF. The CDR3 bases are TGTGCCAGCAGCGTAGAAGGGGCCTTCAATCAGCCCCAGCATTTT. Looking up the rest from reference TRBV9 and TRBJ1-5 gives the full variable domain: DSGVTQTPKHLITATGQRVTLRCSPRSGDLSVYWYQQSLDQGLQFLIQYYNGEERAKGNILERFSAQQFPDLHSELNLSSLELGDSALYFCASSVEGAFNQPQHFGDGTRLSIL.

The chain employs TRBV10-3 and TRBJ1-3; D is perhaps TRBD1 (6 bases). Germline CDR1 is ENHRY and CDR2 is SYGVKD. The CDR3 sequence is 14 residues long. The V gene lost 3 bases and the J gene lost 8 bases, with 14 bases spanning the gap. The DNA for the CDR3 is TGTGCCATCAGTGAAGGTGGGGGCAAGGACACCATATATTTT. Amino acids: CAISEGGGKDTIYF.

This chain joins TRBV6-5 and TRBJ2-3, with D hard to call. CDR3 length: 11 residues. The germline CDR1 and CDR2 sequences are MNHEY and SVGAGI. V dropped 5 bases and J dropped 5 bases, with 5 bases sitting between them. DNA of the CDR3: TGTGCCAGCAGTCAACAAGATACGCAGTATTTT. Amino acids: CASSQQDTQYF.

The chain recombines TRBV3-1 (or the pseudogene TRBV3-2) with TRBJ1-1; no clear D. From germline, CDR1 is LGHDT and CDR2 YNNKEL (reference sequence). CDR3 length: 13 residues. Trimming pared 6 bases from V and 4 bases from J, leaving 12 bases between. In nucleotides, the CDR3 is TGTGCCAGCAGTATCGGGAGAGGCACTGAAGCTTTCTTT. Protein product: CASSIGRGTEAFF.

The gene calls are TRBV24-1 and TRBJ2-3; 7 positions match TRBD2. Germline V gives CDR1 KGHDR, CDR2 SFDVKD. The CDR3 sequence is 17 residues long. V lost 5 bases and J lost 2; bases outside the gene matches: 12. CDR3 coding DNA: TGTGCCACCAGTGGTAGTGGGAGTCGGGGGGTCACAGATACGCAGTATTTT. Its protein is CATSGSGSRGVTDTQYF.

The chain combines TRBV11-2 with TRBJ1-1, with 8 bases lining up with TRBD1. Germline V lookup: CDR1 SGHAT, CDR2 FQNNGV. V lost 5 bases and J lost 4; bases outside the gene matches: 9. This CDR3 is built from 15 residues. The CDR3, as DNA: TGTGCCAGCAGCAAAGATCAGGGGGCGCGCACTGAAGCTTTCTTT. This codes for CASSKDQGARTEAFF.